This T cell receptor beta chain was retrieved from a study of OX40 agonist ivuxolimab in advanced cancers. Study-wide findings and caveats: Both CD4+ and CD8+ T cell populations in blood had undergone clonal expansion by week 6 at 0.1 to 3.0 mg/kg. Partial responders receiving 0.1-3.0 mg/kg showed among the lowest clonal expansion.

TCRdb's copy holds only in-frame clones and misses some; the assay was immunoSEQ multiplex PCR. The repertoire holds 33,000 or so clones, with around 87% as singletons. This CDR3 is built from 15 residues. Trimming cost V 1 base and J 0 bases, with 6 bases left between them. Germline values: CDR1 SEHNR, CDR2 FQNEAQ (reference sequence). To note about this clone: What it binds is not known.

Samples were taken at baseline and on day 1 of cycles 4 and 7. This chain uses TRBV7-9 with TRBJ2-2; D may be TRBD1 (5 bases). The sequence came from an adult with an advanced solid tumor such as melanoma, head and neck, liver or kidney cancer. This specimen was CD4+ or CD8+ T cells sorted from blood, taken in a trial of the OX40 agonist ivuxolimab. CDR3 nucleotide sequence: TGTGCCAGCAGCTTAGACAGGCCGAACACCGGGGAGCTGTTTTTT. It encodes CASSLDRPNTGELFF.